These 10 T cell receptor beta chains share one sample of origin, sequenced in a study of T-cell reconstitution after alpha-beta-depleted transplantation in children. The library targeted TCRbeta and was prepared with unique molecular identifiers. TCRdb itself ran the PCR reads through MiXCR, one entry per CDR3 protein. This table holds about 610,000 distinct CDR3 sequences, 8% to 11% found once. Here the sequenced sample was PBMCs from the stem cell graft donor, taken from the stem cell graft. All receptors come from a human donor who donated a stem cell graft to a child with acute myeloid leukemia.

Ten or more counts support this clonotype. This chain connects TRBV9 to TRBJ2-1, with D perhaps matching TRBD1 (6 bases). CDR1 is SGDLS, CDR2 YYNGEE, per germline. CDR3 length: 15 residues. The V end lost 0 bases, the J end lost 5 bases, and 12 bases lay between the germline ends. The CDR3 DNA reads TGTGCCAGCAGCGTAGCAACAGGGCTTGACAATGAGCAGTTCTTC. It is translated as CASSVATGLDNEQFF. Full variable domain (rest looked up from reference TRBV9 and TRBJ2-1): DSGVTQTPKHLITATGQRVTLRCSPRSGDLSVYWYQQSLDQGLQFLIQYYNGEERAKGNILERFSAQQFPDLHSELNLSSLELGDSALYFCASSVATGLDNEQFFGPGTRLTVL.

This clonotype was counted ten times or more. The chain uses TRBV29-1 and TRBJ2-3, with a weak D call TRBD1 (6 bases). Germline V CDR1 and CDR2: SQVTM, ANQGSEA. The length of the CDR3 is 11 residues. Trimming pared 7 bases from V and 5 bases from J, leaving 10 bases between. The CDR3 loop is CSGGLGDTQYF. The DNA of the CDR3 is TGCAGCGGGGGGCTAGGAGATACGCAGTATTTT.

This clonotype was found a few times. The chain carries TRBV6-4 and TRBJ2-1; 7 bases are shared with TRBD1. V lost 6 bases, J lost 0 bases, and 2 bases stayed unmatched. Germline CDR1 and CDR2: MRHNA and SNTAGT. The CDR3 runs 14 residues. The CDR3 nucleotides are TGTGCCAGCAGAACAGGGGTCTCCTACAATGAGCAGTTCTTC. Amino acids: CASRTGVSYNEQFF.

DNA of the CDR3: TGCAGTGCTAGGACGGGAACCCCCCCAGAGACCCAGTACTTC. Encoded protein: CSARTGTPPETQYF. The V and J genes are TRBV20-1 and TRBJ2-5; perhaps TRBD2 as D (5 bases). V lost 3 bases to trimming and J lost 4 bases, with 15 bases between them. This CDR3 is 14 amino acids long. Germline values: CDR1 DFQATT, CDR2 SNEGSKA (reference sequence).

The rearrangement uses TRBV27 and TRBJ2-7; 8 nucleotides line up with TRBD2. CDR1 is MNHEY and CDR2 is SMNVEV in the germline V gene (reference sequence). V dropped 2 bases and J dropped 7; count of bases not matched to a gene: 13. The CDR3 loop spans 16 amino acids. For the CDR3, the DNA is TGTGCCAGCAGTTTAACGGGAGGGCCTACCGGCAGGGAGCAGTACTTC. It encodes CASSLTGGPTGREQYF.

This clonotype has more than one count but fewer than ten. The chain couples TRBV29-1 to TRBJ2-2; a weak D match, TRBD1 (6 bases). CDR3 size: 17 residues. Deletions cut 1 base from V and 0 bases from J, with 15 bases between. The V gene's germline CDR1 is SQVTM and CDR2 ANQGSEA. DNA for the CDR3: TGCAGCGTTGAAGGTTCTATCGGACAGCCGAACACCGGGGAGCTGTTTTTT. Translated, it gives CSVEGSIGQPNTGELFF.

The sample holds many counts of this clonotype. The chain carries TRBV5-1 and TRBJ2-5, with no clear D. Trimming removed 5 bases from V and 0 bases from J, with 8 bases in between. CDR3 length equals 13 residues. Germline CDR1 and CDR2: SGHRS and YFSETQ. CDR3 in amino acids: CASSEVNQETQYF. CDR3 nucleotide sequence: TGCGCCAGCAGTGAGGTGAACCAAGAGACCCAGTACTTC.

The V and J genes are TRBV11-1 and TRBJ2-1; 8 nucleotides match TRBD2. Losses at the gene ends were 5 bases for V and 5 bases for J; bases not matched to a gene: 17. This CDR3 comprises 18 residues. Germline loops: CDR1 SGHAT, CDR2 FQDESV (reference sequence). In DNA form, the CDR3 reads TGTGCCAGCAGCCCCAGGGGACTAGTGGGAGATAAGCACAATGAGCAGTTCTTC. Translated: CASSPRGLVGDKHNEQFF.

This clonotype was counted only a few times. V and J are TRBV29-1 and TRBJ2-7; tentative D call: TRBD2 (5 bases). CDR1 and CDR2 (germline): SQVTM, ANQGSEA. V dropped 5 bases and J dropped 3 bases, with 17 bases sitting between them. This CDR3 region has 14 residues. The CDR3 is CSVLIRGNRYEQYF. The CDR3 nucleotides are TGCAGCGTTCTGATTCGGGGAAACCGCTACGAGCAGTACTTC.

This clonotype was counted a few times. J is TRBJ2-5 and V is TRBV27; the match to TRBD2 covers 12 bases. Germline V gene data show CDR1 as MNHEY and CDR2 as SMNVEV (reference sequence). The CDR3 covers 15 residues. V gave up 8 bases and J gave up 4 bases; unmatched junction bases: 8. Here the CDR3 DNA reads TGTGCCAGCCGGTCTAGCGGGAGGGCCCGAGAGACCCAGTACTTC. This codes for CASRSSGRARETQYF.